One and the same sample provided the 15 T cell receptor beta chains below, sequenced in a study. A single record per CDR3 protein comes from TCRdb applying MiXCR to the reads. The data contain about 7,100 distinct CDR3 sequences, 32% of them singletons. Sequenced input: blood. Every receptor here comes from a human donor.

The table lists this clonotype with many counts. The chain has TRBV29-1 and TRBJ2-7; TRBD1 matches 10 bases. The ends lost 7 bases at V and 3 bases at J; junction bases unmatched: 3. This CDR3 has 12 residues. Germline V lookup: CDR1 SQVTM, CDR2 ANQGSEA. DNA for the CDR3: TGCAGCGCACGGACAGGGGGCTACGAGCAGTACTTC. As protein: CSARTGGYEQYF.

V is TRBV12-3 or TRBV12-4 and J is TRBJ2-1; 7 bases match TRBD2. Trimming at V came to 3 bases and at J to 7 bases, leaving 9 bases not matched to a gene. CDR3 length equals 15 residues. This CDR3 is CASSLAGVSINEQFF. Here the CDR3 DNA reads TGTGCCAGCAGTTTGGCGGGAGTCTCGATAAATGAGCAGTTCTTC.

This clonotype is labeled as medium-sized (0.01 to 0.1%). V is TRBV29-1 and J is TRBJ2-1; D ambiguous. The germline V gene has CDR1 SQVTM and CDR2 ANQGSEA. The length of the CDR3 is 10 residues. V lost 4 bases to trimming and J lost 8 bases, with 6 bases between them. CDR3 protein: CSVVQHEQFF. The CDR3 region has the DNA TGCAGCGTTGTTCAGCATGAGCAGTTCTTC.

The V gene is TRBV3-1, the J gene TRBJ1-1, with unresolved D. Germline-derived CDR1 and CDR2 are LGHDT and YNNKEL (reference sequence). The CDR3 is made up of 14 amino acids. The V and J ends lost 4 bases and 9 bases respectively, with 18 bases between them. The CDR3 DNA sequence: TGTGCCAGCAGCCCCGCAACGACCTTAGGTAAAGCTTTCTTT. It yields the protein CASSPATTLGKAFF.

This clonotype was counted many times. This chain connects TRBV4-2 to TRBJ1-2; D unresolved. The CDR3 is 15 residues long. Trimming stripped 1 base from V and 2 bases from J, with 11 bases between. The V gene's germline CDR1 is LGHNA and CDR2 YNFKEQ. The CDR3 is CASSQGGGENYGYTF. CDR3 DNA sequence: TGTGCCAGCAGCCAAGGAGGCGGCGAAAACTATGGCTACACCTTC.

This clonotype was found a few times. The V and J genes are TRBV4-2 and TRBJ2-1; D gene uncertain. V lost 0 bases and J 2 bases, leaving 11 bases between the germline ends. The germline gives CDR1 LGHNA, CDR2 YNFKEQ. The CDR3 is 16 amino acids. The CDR3 DNA is TGTGCCAGCAGCCAAGAAAGCCAAGCGACCTACAATGAGCAGTTCTTC. This translates into CASSQESQATYNEQFF.

This clonotype is medium-sized within its sample. The chain carries TRBV18 and TRBJ2-7; D possibly uses TRBD1 or TRBD2 (5 bases each). The V gene's germline CDR1 is KGHSH and CDR2 LQKENI. The CDR3 is 15 amino acids. V dropped 4 bases and J dropped 7 bases, with 20 bases sitting between them. CDR3 sequence: CASSQSGTVSQEQYF. The CDR3 DNA reads TGTGCCAGCTCACAATCCGGGACCGTCTCGCAGGAGCAGTACTTC.

In this sample, this clonotype turned up many times. The chain employs TRBV4-2 and TRBJ1-2; 9 positions agree with TRBD1. The germline V gene has CDR1 LGHNA and CDR2 YNFKEQ. J was trimmed by 4 bases and V by 3 bases; bases with no gene match: 3. There are 14 residues in the CDR3. The CDR3 DNA sequence: TGTGCCAGCAGCCACGGACAGGGGACCTATGGCTACACCTTC. Translation gives CASSHGQGTYGYTF.

Concerning this clonotype: The conserved phenylalanine or tryptophan is not found at the CDR3 terminus, so this likely reflects a read error. This rearrangement joins TRBV29-1 to TRBJ1-2; 7 bases are shared with TRBD1. Germline CDR1 is SQVTM and CDR2 is ANQGSEA. This CDR3 is 17 amino acids long. V was clipped by 3 bases and J by 0 bases; unmatched bases: 13. As DNA, the CDR3 is TGCAGCGTTGAGATGGGGACAGTCGGATGGGCTAACTATGGCTACACCGTC. This gives the protein CSVEMGTVGWANYGYTV.

This clonotype has more than one count but fewer than ten. A much bigger clone sits one base away, suggesting this may be a read error. The chain is built from TRBV14 and TRBJ1-1; a weak D match, TRBD1 (5 bases). The CDR3 is 15 amino acids. Trimming took off 0 bases at V and 7 bases at J, with 15 bases between the two ends. Germline assignment: CDR1 SGHDN and CDR2 FVKESK. CDR3 nucleotide sequence: TGTGCCAGCAGCCAAGATCCTAAGGGGCTCGGTGAAGCTTTCTTT. Translated: CASSQDPKGLGEAFF.

This chain links TRBV4-2 with TRBJ1-5, with D unresolved. The germline gives CDR1 LGHNA, CDR2 YNFKEQ. The CDR3 loop spans 16 amino acids. Trimming shortened V by 0 bases and J by 2 bases, and 11 bases separated the two germline ends. The CDR3 region has the DNA TGTGCCAGCAGCCAAGAAGAAGGAAATGGCAATCAGCCCCAGCATTTT. It specifies CASSQEEGNGNQPQHF.

This clonotype is medium-sized (0.01 to 0.1%) by share. V and J are TRBV29-1 and TRBJ2-3; D is possibly TRBD1 or TRBD2 (6 bases each). The CDR3 is 18 amino acids. With 6 bases removed from V and 0 bases from J, the gap between germline ends came to 25 bases. The germline V gene has CDR1 SQVTM and CDR2 ANQGSEA. The CDR3 loop is CSVHRGTPLRTSTDTQYF. The CDR3 DNA sequence: TGCAGCGTCCACCGGGGGACACCACTTCGTACTAGCACAGATACGCAGTATTTT.

This clonotype is judged medium-sized. This chain joins TRBV29-1 and TRBJ2-2; D call uncertain. CDR1 and CDR2 (germline): SQVTM, ANQGSEA. The CDR3 spans 13 residues. The V gene lost 4 bases and the J gene lost 1 base, with 7 bases spanning the gap. The CDR3 nucleotides are TGCAGCGTTGTGGAGATGAACACCGGGGAGCTGTTTTTT. Translating gives CSVVEMNTGELFF.

In its sample, this clonotype ranks as medium-sized. The chain joins TRBV29-1 to TRBJ1-3, with D unclear. V lost 3 bases to trimming and J lost 5 bases, with 14 bases between them. Germline CDR1 reads SQVTM; CDR2 reads ANQGSEA. The CDR3 sequence is 14 residues long. CDR3 residues: CSVEFAKSRNTIYF. The CDR3 region has the DNA TGCAGCGTTGAGTTCGCGAAATCTAGAAACACCATATATTTT.

This clonotype is medium-sized by share. The chain employs TRBV29-1 and TRBJ2-7, with TRBD2 as a possible D gene (5 bases). CDR1 SQVTM and CDR2 ANQGSEA come from the germline V gene. This CDR3 contains 14 residues. Trimming left V 5 bases short and J 1 base short, with 15 bases between. The DNA of the CDR3 is TGCAGCGTTCGGGTCGCAGGAGGATCCTACGAGCAGTACTTC. Its translation is CSVRVAGGSYEQYF.